The 19 T cell receptor beta chains presented below share a single source sample, sequenced in a study of vaccination effects on CD4 cells after COVID-19. TCRdb's copy holds only in-frame clones and misses some; the assay was immunoSEQ multiplex PCR. The sample consists of approximately 47,000 clones, approximately 70% of them appearing once. With approximately 9 days of culture completed, CD4+ T cells were isolated. Participants each got two BNT162b2 or mRNA-1273 vaccine doses. These receptors are not linked to any known antigen. Source: CD4+ T cells from PBMCs cultured without peptide, taken after COVID-19 vaccination. Source of these receptors: a human donor who received a COVID-19 vaccine.

J is TRBJ2-6 and V is TRBV5-1; D might be TRBD1 (5 bases). The CDR3 runs 15 residues. Germline V gives CDR1 SGHRS, CDR2 YFSETQ. The ends were cut back, 1 base at V and 3 bases at J, with 8 bases in the middle. CDR3 bases: TGCGCCAGCAGCTTGAGGGGTAATGGGGCCAACGTCCTGACTTTC. This encodes CASSLRGNGANVLTF.

The chain links TRBV21-1 to TRBJ2-1; the table's D call of TRBD2 was not tested on the DNA. TRBV21-1 is given as a pseudogene. The CDR3 is 17 residues long. The CDR3 protein is CASSKETTREGRDEQFF. As DNA, the CDR3 is TGTGCCAGCAGCAAAGAGACAACGCGGGAGGGACGCGATGAGCAGTTCTTC.

The chain uses TRBV4-1 and TRBJ1-2; a weak D match, TRBD1 (5 bases). The CDR3 has 15 amino acids. V lost 2 bases and J 4 bases, leaving 14 bases between the germline ends. Germline V CDR1 and CDR2: MGHRA, YSYEKL. The CDR3 coding sequence is TGCGCCAGCAGCCAACCCCCGGAGGGGATCTATGGCTACACCTTC. Encoded protein: CASSQPPEGIYGYTF.

The chain recombines TRBV25-1 with TRBJ1-2; 9 bases fit TRBD1. The J segment lost 7 bases and the V segment lost 3 bases, leaving 3 bases of the junction unmatched. Germline V CDR1 and CDR2: MGHDK, SYGVNS. This CDR3 has 13 amino acids. CDR3 bases: TGTGCCAGCAGTGAGCAGACAGGGGGTGGCTACACCTTC. Its translation is CASSEQTGGGYTF.

The CDR3 coding sequence is TGTGCCAGCAGTGCCGACAGGGGGGGCTACGAGCAGTACTTC. It codes for CASSADRGGYEQYF. The rearrangement joins TRBV6-4 to TRBJ2-7; TRBD1 matches 9 bases. The trim removed 4 bases at V and 3 bases at J, leaving 4 bases unmatched. CDR3 size: 14 residues. Germline values: CDR1 MRHNA, CDR2 SNTAGT.

CDR3 residues: CASSPNGGSGEKLFF. In DNA, the CDR3 is TGTGCCAGCTCACCTAACGGGGGTAGTGGTGAAAAACTGTTTTTT. The J gene is TRBJ1-4, the V gene TRBV18, with a weak D call TRBD1 (5 bases). The CDR3 sequence is 15 residues long. CDR1 and CDR2 (germline): KGHSH, LQKENI. V was trimmed by 3 bases and J by 7 bases, leaving 15 bases between them.

The rearrangement links TRBV27 to TRBJ2-3; 14 nucleotides agree with TRBD2. The CDR3 spans 20 residues. The junction had 13 bases not matched to a gene; V was cut back by 5 bases and J by 0 bases. Germline V gene data show CDR1 as MNHEY and CDR2 as SMNVEV (reference sequence). The CDR3 region has the DNA TGTGCCAGCAGTCTGCTTACCTTAAGACTAGCGGGAGGGAGCACAGATACGCAGTATTTT. Protein: CASSLLTLRLAGGSTDTQYF.

DNA for the CDR3: TGTGCCAGCAGCTTAGGGGCAGGCTATGGCTACACCTTC. Amino acids: CASSLGAGYGYTF. The chain is built from TRBV7-9 and TRBJ1-2; D not resolved. Germline V gives CDR1 SEHNR, CDR2 FQNEAQ (reference sequence). V was cut by 1 base and J by 4 bases, with 7 bases left in between. The CDR3 length is 13 residues.

The chain has TRBV12-5 and TRBJ2-3, with a tentative D call TRBD1 (7 bases). V lost 0 bases and J lost 1, with 23 bases in between. The CDR3 has 20 amino acids. Germline lookup yields CDR1 LGHNT and CDR2 FRNRAP. Here the CDR3 reads CASGLVTWTGGSYRTDTQYF. CDR3 DNA sequence: TGTGCTAGTGGTTTGGTAACCTGGACAGGAGGGAGTTATCGCACAGATACGCAGTATTTT.

This clone was counted between two and nine times. The V and J genes are TRBV10-1 and TRBJ1-5; D unresolved. Germline V gene data show CDR1 as WNHNN and CDR2 as SYGVQD (reference sequence). The CDR3 is made up of 18 amino acids. Trimming stripped 6 bases from V and 5 bases from J, with 26 bases between. CDR3 bases: TGCGCCAGCAGCCTAATACTTCACCGACTACTAGACTATCAGCCCCAGCATTTT. It encodes CASSLILHRLLDYQPQHF.

This chain links TRBV3-1 (or the pseudogene TRBV3-2) with TRBJ1-1, with D perhaps TRBD1 (5 bases). CDR1 and CDR2 (germline): LGHDT, YNNKEL (reference sequence). The CDR3 runs 14 residues. V was trimmed by 4 bases and J by 2 bases, leaving 11 bases between them. This CDR3 reads CASSPLDRNTEAFF. CDR3 nucleotide sequence: TGTGCCAGCAGCCCCCTCGACAGAAACACTGAAGCTTTCTTT.

The chain joins TRBV19 to TRBJ1-2; D is possibly TRBD1 (6 bases). CDR1 LNHDA and CDR2 SQIVND come from the germline V gene (reference sequence). This CDR3 is built from 17 residues. Trimming left V 3 bases short and J 3 bases short, with 20 bases between. In DNA form, the CDR3 reads TGTGCCAGTAGTATGCGTCGGGACACCCGCCGGGACTATGGCTACACCTTC. Translation gives CASSMRRDTRRDYGYTF.

This clone rates as large (0.1 to 1%). This sequence joins TRBV4-1 and TRBJ1-3; 7 bases agree with TRBD1. V dropped 6 bases and J dropped 5; count of bases not matched to a gene: 10. This CDR3 has 15 amino acids. The germline gives CDR1 MGHRA, CDR2 YSYEKL. CDR3 protein: CASRPDRDPRNTIYF. The DNA for the CDR3 is TGCGCCAGCAGACCCGACAGGGACCCACGAAACACCATATATTTT.

The chain recombines TRBV4-1 with TRBJ2-1, with 11 bases fitting TRBD1. Germline V lookup: CDR1 MGHRA, CDR2 YSYEKL. The CDR3 length is 16 residues. Trimming removed 2 bases from V and 7 bases from J; junction bases left unmatched: 7. The CDR3 bases are TGCGCCAGCAGCCAACCCGGGACAGGGGGGGGGAATGAGCAGTTCTTC. It specifies CASSQPGTGGGNEQFF.

The DNA for the CDR3 is TGTGCCAGTAGAAGGGGTTCCGGTCAAGAGACCCAGTACTTC. Translation gives CASRRGSGQETQYF. This chain links TRBV19 with TRBJ2-5, with D possibly being TRBD1 (5 bases). The ends were cut back, 6 bases at V and 2 bases at J, with 13 bases in the middle. Germline lookup yields CDR1 LNHDA and CDR2 SQIVND (reference sequence). The CDR3 totals 14 residues.

The table lists this clone with a few counts. The gene calls are TRBV11-3 and TRBJ2-1; tentatively, D is TRBD2 (7 bases). The V gene's germline CDR1 is SGHNT and CDR2 YENEEA. This CDR3 has 12 residues. The V gene lost 4 bases and the J gene lost 14 bases, with 15 bases spanning the gap. The CDR3, as DNA: TGTGCCAGCAGCTCCCGAGGGGGGGTGGAGTTCTTC. Translation: CASSSRGGVEFF.

This sequence joins TRBV13 and TRBJ2-1, with 7 bases matching TRBD2. Germline V gene sequence: CDR1 PRHDT, CDR2 FYEKMQ (reference sequence). V lost 0 bases and J lost 4; bases outside the gene matches: 3. The CDR3 runs 15 residues. CDR3 bases: TGTGCCAGCAGCTTAGGTGGGGGGGGTTACAATGAGCAGTTCTTC. Translation: CASSLGGGGYNEQFF.

This rearrangement joins TRBV18 to TRBJ1-3; 8 nucleotides line up with TRBD1. The CDR3 extends over 15 amino acids. CDR1 KGHSH and CDR2 LQKENI come from the germline V gene. The ends lost 6 bases at V and 0 bases at J; junction bases unmatched: 4. CDR3 DNA sequence: TGTGCCAGCTCGGGACAGGTAGCCTCTGGAAACACCATATATTTT. This translates into CASSGQVASGNTIYF.

V usage is TRBV5-1 and J usage is TRBJ1-5; D is unclear. Trimming took 2 bases from V and 7 from J, leaving 10 bases between them. The CDR3 covers 13 residues. Germline lookup yields CDR1 SGHRS and CDR2 YFSETQ. The CDR3 DNA reads as TGCGCCAGCAGCTTAATCCCCGGCCAGCCCCAGCATTTT. Translated, it gives CASSLIPGQPQHF.